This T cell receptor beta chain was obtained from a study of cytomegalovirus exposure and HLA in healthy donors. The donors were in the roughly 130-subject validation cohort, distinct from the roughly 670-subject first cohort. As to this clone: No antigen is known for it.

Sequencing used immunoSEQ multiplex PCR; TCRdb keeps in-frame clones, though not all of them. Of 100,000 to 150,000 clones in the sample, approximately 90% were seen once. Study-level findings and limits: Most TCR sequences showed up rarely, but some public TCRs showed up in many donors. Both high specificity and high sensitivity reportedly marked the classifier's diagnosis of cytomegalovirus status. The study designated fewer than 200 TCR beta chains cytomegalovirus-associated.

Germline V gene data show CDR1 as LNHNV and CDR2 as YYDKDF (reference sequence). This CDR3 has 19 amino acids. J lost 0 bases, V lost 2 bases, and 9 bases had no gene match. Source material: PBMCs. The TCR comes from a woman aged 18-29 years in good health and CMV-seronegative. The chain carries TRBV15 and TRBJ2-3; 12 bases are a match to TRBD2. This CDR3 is CATSRKGLAGLTSTDTQYF. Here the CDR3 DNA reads TGTGCCACCAGCAGAAAGGGACTAGCGGGCCTTACTAGCACAGATACGCAGTATTTT.